The next 21 T cell receptor beta chains were all read from a single sample in a study of blood T cell repertoires in COVID-19 (dated by TCRdb to the early 2020s). The library relied on the immunoSEQ multiplex PCR assay. The clones in this table, taken by TCRdb from immuneACCESS, are in-frame only. Not every clone is retained; where verified, under half of the shortfall comes from an unresolved V gene, and the cause of the rest is unknown. Here the sample has over 150,000 clones; 80% to 90% occur a single time. Roughly 9% of the sample belongs to the ten largest clones. Sequencing was performed on PBMCs or T cells enriched from blood (not recorded which). These receptors came from a woman aged 18-30 years who had recovered from COVID-19.

The rearrangement uses TRBV28 and TRBJ1-5; D is perhaps TRBD1 (6 bases). Germline assignment: CDR1 MDHEN and CDR2 SYDVKM. Trimming removed 6 bases from V and 4 bases from J, with 10 bases in between. This CDR3 is built from 13 residues. In DNA, the CDR3 is TGTGCCAGCAGACACCAGGGGAATCAGCCCCAGCATTTT. Its translation: CASRHQGNQPQHF.

In its sample, this clone was seen a few times. This rearrangement joins TRBV7-2 to TRBJ2-7; 14 bases match TRBD2. Unmatched junction bases numbered 6, after V lost 5 bases and J lost 6 bases. The germline CDR1 and CDR2 sequences are SGHTA and FQGNSA. The CDR3 has 15 amino acids. The CDR3, as DNA: TGTGCCAGCAGCGGACTAGCGGGGGGACTCGCCGAGCAGTACTTC. Its protein product is CASSGLAGGLAEQYF.

The chain recombines TRBV5-4 with TRBJ1-1; D is perhaps TRBD1 (5 bases). Germline V lookup: CDR1 SGHNT, CDR2 YYREEE (reference sequence). V was clipped by 2 bases and J by 1 base, with 12 bases between them. The CDR3 length is 15 residues. The CDR3 is CASSFITGENTEAFF. The CDR3, as DNA: TGTGCCAGCAGCTTTATAACGGGGGAGAACACTGAAGCTTTCTTT.

The V call is TRBV7-2, the J call TRBJ2-1, with a tentative D call TRBD2 (6 bases). The V gene's germline CDR1 is SGHTA and CDR2 FQGNSA. Trimming left V 5 bases short and J 8 bases short, with 10 bases between. The CDR3 contains 12 residues. CDR3 in DNA: TGTGCCAGCAGCCGCAGGGAGGATGAGCAGTTCTTC. Its translation is CASSRREDEQFF.

The chain employs TRBV6-5 and TRBJ2-7; the match to TRBD1 covers 8 bases. The CDR3 covers 14 residues. Germline V gives CDR1 MNHEY, CDR2 SVGAGI. Trimming removed 5 bases from V and 1 base from J; junction bases left unmatched: 4. The CDR3 DNA reads as TGTGCCAGCAGTCCGACAGGGGCATCCTACGAGCAGTACTTC. It encodes CASSPTGASYEQYF.

V gene TRBV7-8 combines with J gene TRBJ1-2; a weak D match, TRBD1 (5 bases). Germline CDR1 and CDR2: SGHVS and FQNEAQ. V was trimmed by 5 bases and J by 6 bases, leaving 16 bases between them. This CDR3 is 14 amino acids long. The CDR3 DNA sequence: TGTGCCAGCAGCCTCACCCAGGGTTTGGATGGCTACACCTTC. Translating gives CASSLTQGLDGYTF. The complete variable domain, with remaining parts taken from reference TRBV7-8 and TRBJ1-2, reads GAGVSQSPRYKVAKRGQDVALRCDPISGHVSLFWYQQALGQGPEFLTYFQNEAQLDKSGLPSDRFFAERPEGSVSTLKIQRTQQEDSAVYLCASSLTQGLDGYTFGSGTRLTVV.

This rearrangement joins TRBV3-1 (or the pseudogene TRBV3-2) to TRBJ2-7; D is uncertain. V was cut by 6 bases and J by 3 bases, with 15 bases left in between. In germline, CDR1 is LGHDT, CDR2 YNNKEL (reference sequence). The CDR3 is 14 residues long. The CDR3 protein is CASRKAAADYEQYF. In DNA, the CDR3 is TGTGCCAGCAGGAAGGCGGCCGCAGACTACGAGCAGTACTTC.

The chain uses TRBV7-2 and TRBJ2-2; perhaps TRBD1 as D (6 bases). This CDR3 spans 18 amino acids. Germline CDR1 is SGHTA and CDR2 is FQGNSA. V lost 5 bases and J 5 bases, leaving 24 bases between the germline ends. The CDR3 nucleotides are TGTGCCAGCAGCCCGAGCTTTGGAGCGCTAAGGGGGACCGGGGAGCTGTTTTTT. Amino acid sequence: CASSPSFGALRGTGELFF.

The chain couples TRBV11-2 to TRBJ1-1; perhaps TRBD1 as D (6 bases). Germline-derived CDR1 and CDR2 are SGHAT and FQNNGV. The CDR3 sequence is 17 residues long. Trimming left V 5 bases short and J 0 bases short, with 19 bases between. The CDR3 coding sequence is TGTGCCAGCAGCCGAATCAGCTTGGACAGCATGAACACTGAAGCTTTCTTT. Encoded protein: CASSRISLDSMNTEAFF.

The chain recombines TRBV6-1 with TRBJ1-2; D gene ambiguous. In germline, CDR1 is MNHNS, CDR2 SASEGT. V was cut by 2 bases and J by 6 bases, with 22 bases left in between. This CDR3 is built from 17 residues. CDR3: CASSETGLRTRIHGYTF. The CDR3 DNA reads as TGTGCCAGCAGTGAAACGGGATTAAGGACCCGGATCCATGGCTACACCTTC.

V gene TRBV28 combines with J gene TRBJ2-7; D gene ambiguous. Germline CDR1 MDHEN, CDR2 SYDVKM. Deletions cut 3 bases from V and 4 bases from J, with 13 bases between. The length of the CDR3 is 14 residues. CDR3 residues: CASSLAQSVYEQYF. The CDR3 nucleotides are TGTGCCAGCAGTTTGGCTCAGAGCGTTTACGAGCAGTACTTC.

This clone was recorded once. Compared with germline, one end of the junction differs, possibly owing to a read error. DNA for the CDR3: TGTGCCAGCAGGGAACACAGGGCCTCCCACGAGCAGTACTTC. Amino acids: CASREHRASHEQYF. The gene calls are TRBV2 and TRBJ2-7; maybe TRBD1 (6 bases). The germline gives CDR1 SNHLY, CDR2 FYNNEI. There are 14 residues in the CDR3.

V and J are TRBV12-3 or TRBV12-4 and TRBJ1-5; no definite D call. V was pared by 4 bases and J by 4 bases, with 8 bases between. The CDR3 has 13 residues. CDR3 amino acids: CASSSYRNQPQHF. In DNA, the CDR3 is TGTGCCAGCAGTTCCTATAGAAATCAGCCCCAGCATTTT.

The rearrangement uses TRBV6-5 and TRBJ1-1; tentative D call: TRBD1 (5 bases). The germline V and J ends were trimmed by 0 bases and 2 bases, with 10 bases remaining between them. Germline loops: CDR1 MNHEY, CDR2 SVGAGI. The CDR3 extends over 15 amino acids. Here the CDR3 reads CASSYSTEYNTEAFF. The DNA for the CDR3 is TGTGCCAGCAGTTACTCGACAGAATACAACACTGAAGCTTTCTTT.

This clone was seen more than once but under ten times. The CDR3 loop is CASSQEGGHQKEKLFF. The CDR3 DNA reads TGCGCCAGCAGCCAAGAGGGAGGACACCAAAAGGAAAAACTGTTTTTT. V and J are TRBV4-1 and TRBJ1-4, with D maybe TRBD1 (5 bases). V lost 0 bases and J 8 bases, leaving 16 bases between the germline ends. Germline assignment: CDR1 MGHRA and CDR2 YSYEKL. The CDR3 extends over 16 amino acids.

The CDR3 loop reads CASSASGGPSYEQYF. The CDR3 region has the DNA TGTGCCAGCAGCGCCTCAGGGGGACCCTCCTACGAGCAGTACTTC. The gene calls are TRBV5-4 and TRBJ2-7, with 7 bases that match TRBD1. Germline values: CDR1 SGHNT, CDR2 YYREEE (reference sequence). CDR3 length: 15 residues. The V and J ends lost 4 bases and 0 bases, in that order; junction bases with no gene match: 7.

The chain combines TRBV10-2 with TRBJ1-1, with 7 bases identical to TRBD1. J was trimmed by 0 bases and V by 0 bases; bases with no gene match: 4. Germline-derived CDR1 and CDR2 are WSHSY and SAAADI. CDR3 length equals 16 residues. This CDR3 reads CASSESPDRVNTEAFF. In nucleotides, the CDR3 is TGCGCCAGCAGTGAGTCACCCGACAGGGTGAACACTGAAGCTTTCTTT.

The chain combines TRBV28 with TRBJ2-5; TRBD2 matches 7 bases. Germline V gene lookup returns CDR1 MDHEN and CDR2 SYDVKM. V gave up 5 bases and J gave up 9 bases; unmatched junction bases: 9. This CDR3 has 13 residues. The CDR3 is CASSIRTSLAQYF. The CDR3 DNA follows: TGTGCCAGCAGTATCCGGACTAGTTTGGCCCAGTACTTC.

V is TRBV6-4 and J is TRBJ2-7; 8 positions agree with TRBD2. Losses at the gene ends were 5 bases for V and 7 bases for J; bases not matched to a gene: 10. The CDR3 covers 14 residues. From germline, CDR1 is MRHNA and CDR2 SNTAGT. CDR3 loop: CASSSVAGPGEQYF. The CDR3 DNA sequence: TGTGCCAGCAGTTCAGTAGCGGGACCGGGGGAGCAGTACTTC.

The rearrangement joins TRBV18 to TRBJ2-3; 8 bases line up with TRBD1. Per germline, CDR1 KGHSH and CDR2 LQKENI. V gave up 3 bases and J gave up 14 bases; unmatched junction bases: 4. The CDR3 is 11 residues long. This chain's CDR3 is CASSPGQELYF. The DNA for the CDR3 is TGTGCCAGCTCACCGGGACAGGAATTGTATTTT.

The chain links TRBV6-2 or TRBV6-3 to TRBJ2-1; 7 bases line up with TRBD2. V gave up 6 bases and J gave up 3 bases; unmatched junction bases: 5. The CDR3 loop spans 14 amino acids. Germline V gene lookup returns CDR1 MNHEY and CDR2 SVGEGT. CDR3 residues: CASSSGLVYNEQFF. In DNA form, the CDR3 reads TGTGCCAGCAGCTCCGGACTAGTCTACAATGAGCAGTTCTTC.